The TCR beta chain described here comes from a study of long-term antiretroviral therapy in people with HIV. Notes on this clone: The target antigen is unknown.

The libraries were made with immunoSEQ v3.0 at survey level. The assay was immunoSEQ multiplex PCR, and TCRdb's table has in-frame clones only and misses some. The sample yields approximately 20,000 clones, approximately 86% seen once. The study, taken as a whole, reports: Blood specimens, gathered between about 2003 and 2018, were possibly obtained under older ART regimens. Transplant donor controls retained higher diversity, though diversity increased after ART.

Trimming cost V 5 bases and J 4 bases; bases outside gene matches: 2. The CDR3 is made up of 13 amino acids. The V gene's germline CDR1 is MDHEN and CDR2 SYDVKM. This TCR derives from a man aged 18 to 29 with HIV. This rearrangement joins TRBV28 to TRBJ1-3; TRBD1 matches at 7 bases. The sample here was unsorted PBMCs, taken roughly 4 years after starting antiretroviral therapy. The DNA of the CDR3 is TGTGCCAGCAGTCGGGGACAGGGAAACACCATATATTTT. It encodes CASSRGQGNTIYF.